These T cell receptor beta chains were read from a single sample in a study of cytomegalovirus exposure and HLA in healthy donors. Some clones are missing from TCRdb's copy, which holds only in-frame ones; the method was immunoSEQ multiplex PCR. The sample contains 150,000 to 200,000 clones, roughly 76% of which appear only once. Sequenced sample: PBMCs. These receptors all come from a woman aged 18 to 35 in good health and CMV-seropositive. CDR3s include the opening cysteine and the closing phenylalanine or tryptophan. The D gene is left open where the match is weak. A row's size may be missing; if present it is once, few, many or a size class.

D gene	J gene	V gene	clone size	CDR3 DNA	CDR3 protein
.	TRBJ2-6	TRBV15	.	TGTGCCACCAGCAGCCCGAACTTGTCTGGGGCCAACGTCCTGACTTTC	CATSSPNLSGANVLTF
TRBD2	TRBJ2-7	TRBV7-2	.	TGTGCCAGCAGCTTTAGCGGGGGGGCCTACGAGCAGTACTTC	CASSFSGGAYEQYF
.	TRBJ2-1	TRBV11-2	.	TGTGCCAGCAGCTTAGAAGGTGAGAGGCCCCGTGTTTCTTACAATGAGCAGTTCTTC	CASSLEGERPRVSYNEQFF
.	TRBJ2-5	TRBV2	.	TGTGCCAGCAGGGTAACAGGGAGTAGGCAAGAGACCCAGTACTTC	CASRVTGSRQETQYF
.	TRBJ2-2	TRBV5-1	.	TGCGCCAGCAGCTTGGACAAACGGGAGCTGTTTTTT	CASSLDKRELFF
.	TRBJ2-3	TRBV2	.	TGTGCTACCAAAGCGGACGGTCCCTATCCTACGCAGTATTTT	CATKADGPYPTQYF
.	TRBJ2-5	TRBV18	once	TGTGCCAGCTCACCAACACCGACGGGGAGGGAGACCCAGTACTTC	CASSPTPTGRETQYF
TRBD2	TRBJ2-5	TRBV28	.	TGTGCCAGCAGGGAAGCCGTAGCGGGGGGATTCCAAGAGACCCAGTACTTC	CASREAVAGGFQETQYF
.	TRBJ2-1	TRBV10-3	.	TGTGCCATCAGTGAGTCTAGCGGGACAGGGTCCTACAATGAGCAGTTCTTC	CAISESSGTGSYNEQFF
TRBD1	TRBJ2-7	TRBV14	.	TGTGCCAGCAGCCAGGACCGGGACAGGGTTAAGGGGTCGACCTACGAGCAGTACTTC	CASSQDRDRVKGSTYEQYF
TRBD1	TRBJ1-2	TRBV7-8	.	TGTGCCAGCAGCTTTGGACAGGGCGACTATGGCTACACCTTC	CASSFGQGDYGYTF
.	TRBJ1-4	TRBV4-1	.	TGCGCCAGCAGCCAAGTAAGCAGGATAAATGAAAAACTGTTTTTT	CASSQVSRINEKLFF
TRBD1	TRBJ2-7	TRBV18	few	TGTGCCAGCTCACCACTTGCGGACAGGGACTACGAGCAGTACTTC	CASSPLADRDYEQYF
.	TRBJ2-7	TRBV18	.	TGTGCCAGCTCACCGGGCACCACCTACGAGCAGTACTTC	CASSPGTTYEQYF
TRBD1	TRBJ1-3	TRBV7-9	.	TGTGCCAGCAGCCCACAGGGGGCTTCTGGAAACACCATATATTTT	CASSPQGASGNTIYF
.	TRBJ1-2	TRBV5-1	once	TGCGCCAGCACCCAGGAGGGAGGCTATGGCTACACCTTC	CASTQEGGYGYTF
TRBD1	TRBJ2-1	TRBV5-1	.	TGCGCCAGCAGCTTCCCTAAGGGACAGAGTGTAAATGAGCAGTTCTTC	CASSFPKGQSVNEQFF